This TCR beta chain was obtained from a study of post-analysis software for immune sequencing data. Notes on the study in general: Five TRBV segments were significantly more frequent in patients than in controls. TRBV5-6, TRBV5-1 and TRBV20-1 were among these segments.

In regard to this clonotype: Its antigen is unknown.

TCR beta cDNA libraries included unique molecular identifiers. TCRdb reprocessed the PCR reads with MiXCR, giving one entry per CDR3 protein. The sample has roughly 670,000 distinct CDR3 sequences; approximately 60% are singletons. Per the germline V gene, CDR1 is MNHEY and CDR2 is SVGEGT. This CDR3 comprises 15 residues. Trimming cost V 6 bases and J 4 bases, with 18 bases left between them. The V gene is TRBV6-2 or TRBV6-3, the J gene TRBJ1-1, with D tentatively TRBD1 (6 bases). The source is a girl aged 2-10 years with multiple sclerosis. Specimen: blood. CDR3 nucleotide sequence: TGTGCCAGCAGCCTAAAAAGGGGGGCGGGCACTGAAGCTTTCTTT. It translates to CASSLKRGAGTEAFF.